This T cell receptor beta chain was obtained from a study of T cell responses to AZD1222 COVID-19 vaccine (dated by TCRdb to 2020 to 2023). For the study in its entirety: Because spike-specific TCR depth and breadth did not differ between the two schedules, AZD1222 recipients who got a second dose at roughly 4 weeks were pooled with those who got a second dose at roughly 12 weeks. Trial participants were enrolled into age subgroups of 18-55, 56-69 and 70-plus years, which contained roughly 140, 27 and 60 TCR-sequenced participants, respectively. A total of roughly 240 trial participants underwent TCR sequencing, of whom about 210 received two doses of AZD1222 and about 26 received two doses of the MenACWY control vaccine.

A note on this clone: This clone's antigen is unknown. Per-base quality was not reported, and no clone a single base away is much larger than it.

Here is what the overall study found, with its caveats: Conclusions about previously exposed vaccinees are limited, since just five or six AZD1222 recipients were seropositive for SARS-CoV-2 at baseline. Participants were mostly white British, with more females than males. The authors suggested clonal diversity may have been underestimated. The 56-69-year group was small, and its depth increase did not reach significance, likely because of low power. Reportedly, close to half of the unique spike-specific TCRs recognized epitopes lying outside the regions that are mutated in the B.1.351 and B.1.1.7 variants. The vaccine-associated CD4 TCRs covered the entire spike protein, and the dominant responses fell in regions 160-218 and 743-854. Because no day 14 peak-response samples were available, the repertoires could be characterized only after the peak T cell response. After two AZD1222 doses, spike-specific TCR breadth and depth were significantly higher than at day 0 and than in MenACWY recipients.

Per the germline V gene, MNHEY is the CDR1 and SVGAGI is the CDR2. Inclusive of the bounding cysteine and phenylalanine, the CDR3 is 14 residues long. Only the CDR3 part of the read is kept: 42 bases, read in frame from the first base. Here V drops 5 bases and J drops 3 bases, and the junction holds 6 bases not matched to any gene. The CDR3 regions of human TCRbeta chains were analyzed by immunosequencing. For the original study's pipeline: TCRs in the repertoires were matched against a reference library of SARS-CoV-2-specific TCRs that had been generated with the MIRA antigen-specificity platform. Breadth was defined as the fraction of unique TCRs that were SARS-CoV-2-associated, and depth was defined as the fraction of total T cells that were SARS-CoV-2-associated. Using the MIRA data, every spike-specific TCR was mapped to the spike region that the TCR reacted to and assigned to either a CD4 or a CD8 class. Log10-transformed breadth and depth values were compared by one-way ANOVA with Sidak's multiple comparisons tests. TCRdb retrieved this table from immuneACCESS and kept in-frame rearrangements only. Not all clones are present; in checked studies, unresolved V genes account for under half, and no reason is known for the remainder. From that table come the V and J calls and clone size; the DNA was used to work out D and trimming. Within this sample are about 96,000 clones, with roughly 90% of them counted one time only. The top ten clonotypes cover approximately 25% of the sample.

The sample's time point label is to be understood as: baseline before first vaccination. Samples from vaccinated people were obtained from the UK trials COV001 and COV002, which included a single-blind randomized controlled phase 2/3 trial of AZD1222 (ChAdOx1 nCoV-19) in healthy adults. Trial participant PBMC samples were collected at day 0 and day 28 after the second dose for TCRbeta chain sequencing. Recombination connected TRBV6-5 to TRBJ2-7; 8 nucleotides in the junction match TRBD1. This TCR came from an adult in good health. The sequenced sample was peripheral blood, obtained on day 0 of AZD1222 vaccination. The sequence in DNA is TGTGCCAGCAGTAGTGGACAGGGAATCTACGAGCAGTACTTC. Translation gives CASSSGQGIYEQYF.